The rows below give T cell receptor beta chains drawn from one sample of a study of blood T cell repertoires in COVID-19. The protocol was immunoSEQ multiplex PCR, while the TCRdb copy is restricted to in-frame clones and leaves out a portion. Of over 250,000 clones in the sample, 88% were seen once. Sequenced sample: peripheral blood. Receptor source: a middle-aged woman who had recovered from COVID-19. Both conserved end residues are part of each CDR3. A D gene is named only where the DNA matches it firmly. Some rows have no size entry. The others give once, few or many, or a class for an expanded clone.

size,J,D,V,CDR3,DNA
-,TRBJ2-5,TRBD1,TRBV30,CAWSGTGFQETQYF,TGTGCCTGGAGTGGGACAGGGTTCCAAGAGACCCAGTACTTC
-,TRBJ1-1,TRBD1,TRBV10-3,CATYRGGNTEAFF,TGTGCCACCTACAGGGGGGGGAACACTGAAGCTTTCTTT
-,TRBJ2-1,-,TRBV5-6,CASSLEASSEQFF,TGTGCCAGCAGCTTGGAGGCTAGCAGTGAGCAGTTCTTC
-,TRBJ2-1,TRBD2,TRBV7-8,CASVRRAGAYNEQFF,TGTGCCAGCGTACGTCGGGCGGGAGCCTACAATGAGCAGTTCTTC
-,TRBJ2-1,TRBD2,TRBV19,CASSPTSVANEQFF,TGTGCCAGTAGCCCTACTAGCGTGGCCAATGAGCAGTTCTTC
-,TRBJ2-7,TRBD1,TRBV30,CAWTPGQGLYEQYF,TGTGCCTGGACCCCGGGACAGGGGCTCTACGAGCAGTACTTC
-,TRBJ2-7,TRBD1,TRBV18,CASSPTWGTGVGKTYEQYF,TGTGCCAGCTCACCAACTTGGGGGACAGGGGTGGGGAAAACCTACGAGCAGTACTTC
-,TRBJ1-1,TRBD1,TRBV3-1/TRBV3-2,CASSQQGARNTEAFF,TGTGCCAGCAGCCAACAGGGGGCAAGGAACACTGAAGCTTTCTTT
-,TRBJ2-1,TRBD2,TRBV7-8,CASSLALTSDTVNEQFF,TGTGCCAGCAGCTTAGCCTTGACTAGCGATACAGTCAATGAGCAGTTCTTC
-,TRBJ2-3,-,TRBV9,CASSVGAGASTDTQYF,TGTGCCAGCAGCGTAGGGGCAGGGGCTAGCACAGATACGCAGTATTTT
-,TRBJ2-5,TRBD2,TRBV6-5,CASSLAGGTQETQYF,TGTGCCAGCAGCTTAGCGGGAGGGACCCAAGAGACCCAGTACTTC
-,TRBJ1-2,-,TRBV7-2,CASSLGTAGGGYTF,TGTGCCAGCAGCTTAGGTACCGCCGGGGGTGGCTACACCTTC
-,TRBJ1-5,TRBD1,TRBV12-3/TRBV12-4,CASKPGQVQPQHF,TGTGCCAGCAAACCGGGACAGGTTCAGCCCCAGCATTTT
-,TRBJ2-1,TRBD2,TRBV6-2/TRBV6-3,CASSRLAGGYNEQFF,TGTGCCAGCAGCCGACTAGCGGGGGGCTACAATGAGCAGTTCTTC
-,TRBJ2-1,TRBD1,TRBV4-1,CASSQEGTGVQFF,TGCGCCAGCAGCCAAGAGGGGACAGGGGTGCAGTTCTTC
-,TRBJ2-1,TRBD2,TRBV7-8,CASRGGEGSYNEQFF,TGTGCCAGCCGGGGGGGGGAGGGCTCCTACAATGAGCAGTTCTTC
-,TRBJ1-1,-,TRBV25-1,CASRQTEKVGTEAFF,TGTGCCAGCAGGCAGACAGAGAAGGTCGGCACTGAAGCTTTCTTT
-,TRBJ2-7,TRBD2,TRBV27,CASSPTSGRLYEQYF,TGTGCCAGCAGTCCTACTAGCGGGAGGTTGTACGAGCAGTACTTC
-,TRBJ2-1,-,TRBV5-1,CASSRQVGNNEQFF,TGCGCCAGCAGCCGTCAGGTCGGGAACAATGAGCAGTTCTTC
-,TRBJ2-3,TRBD2,TRBV7-9,CASLLAVPPGAQYF,TGTGCCAGCCTACTAGCGGTCCCGCCTGGGGCGCAGTATTTT
-,TRBJ2-2,-,TRBV19,CATSGRGTGELFF,TGTGCCACCTCCGGCAGGGGCACCGGGGAGCTGTTTTTT
-,TRBJ2-2,TRBD1,TRBV24-1,CATGRQGAVGELFF,TGTGCCACAGGGCGACAGGGGGCGGTCGGGGAGCTGTTTTTT
-,TRBJ1-1,-,TRBV19,CASSRTANTEAFF,TGTGCCAGTAGTAGAACAGCCAACACTGAAGCTTTCTTT
-,TRBJ2-1,TRBD2,TRBV6-6,CASSAGVAGARGEQFF,TGTGCCAGCAGTGCCGGGGTAGCGGGGGCCCGGGGTGAGCAGTTCTTC
-,TRBJ1-2,-,TRBV29-1,CSVEILTANYGYTF,TGCAGCGTTGAGATCCTCACAGCTAACTATGGCTACACCTTC
-,TRBJ2-1,-,TRBV9,CASSVPGTTNEQFF,TGTGCCAGCAGCGTCCCCGGGACAACCAATGAGCAGTTCTTC
-,TRBJ1-1,-,TRBV7-3,CASSSQGNTEAFF,TGTGCCAGCAGCTCCCAGGGGAACACTGAAGCTTTCTTT
-,TRBJ1-3,TRBD1,TRBV24-1,CAAGGFGNTIYF,TGTGCCGCAGGGGGGTTTGGAAACACCATATATTTT
many,TRBJ2-7,TRBD2,TRBV4-3,CASSQDGASGNLYEQYF,TGCGCCAGCAGCCAAGATGGGGCTAGCGGGAACCTTTACGAGCAGTACTTC
many,TRBJ1-4,-,TRBV7-9,CASSPDITAGKLFF,TGTGCCAGCAGCCCCGATATCACAGCGGGGAAACTGTTTTTT
-,TRBJ1-2,-,TRBV12-3/TRBV12-4,CASRPTSGSGYTF,TGTGCCAGCAGGCCGACCTCAGGGTCTGGCTACACCTTC